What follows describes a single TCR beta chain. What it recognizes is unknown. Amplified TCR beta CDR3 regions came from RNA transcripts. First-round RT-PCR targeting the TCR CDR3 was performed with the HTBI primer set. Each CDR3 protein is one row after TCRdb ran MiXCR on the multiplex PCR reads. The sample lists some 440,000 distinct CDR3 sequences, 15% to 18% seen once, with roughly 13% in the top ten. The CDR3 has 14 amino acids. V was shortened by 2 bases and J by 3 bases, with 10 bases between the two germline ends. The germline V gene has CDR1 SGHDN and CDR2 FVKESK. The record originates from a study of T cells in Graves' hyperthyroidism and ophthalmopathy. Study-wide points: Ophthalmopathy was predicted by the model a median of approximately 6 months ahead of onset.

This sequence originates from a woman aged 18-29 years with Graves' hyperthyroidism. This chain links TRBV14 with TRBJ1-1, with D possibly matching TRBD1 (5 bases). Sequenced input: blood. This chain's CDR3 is CASSQKAGDTEAFF. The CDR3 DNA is TGTGCCAGCAGCCAAAAGGCGGGGGACACTGAAGCTTTCTTT. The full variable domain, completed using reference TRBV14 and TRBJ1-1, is EAGVTQFPSHSVIEKGQTVTLRCDPISGHDNLYWYRRVMGKEIKFLLHFVKESKQDESGMPNNRFLAERTGGTYSTLKVQPAELEDSGVYFCASSQKAGDTEAFFGQGTRLTVV.